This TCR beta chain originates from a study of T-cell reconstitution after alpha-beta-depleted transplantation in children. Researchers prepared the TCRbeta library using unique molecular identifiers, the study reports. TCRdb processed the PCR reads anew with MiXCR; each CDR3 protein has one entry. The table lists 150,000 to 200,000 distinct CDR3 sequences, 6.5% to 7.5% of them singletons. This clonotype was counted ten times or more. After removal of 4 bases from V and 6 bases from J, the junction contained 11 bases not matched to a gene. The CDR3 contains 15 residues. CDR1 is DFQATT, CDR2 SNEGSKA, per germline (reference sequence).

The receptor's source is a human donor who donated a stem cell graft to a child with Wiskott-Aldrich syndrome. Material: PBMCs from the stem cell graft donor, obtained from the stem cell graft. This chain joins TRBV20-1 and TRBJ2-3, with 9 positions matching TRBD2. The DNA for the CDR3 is TGCAGTGCTATCTTTGCGGGAGGGCCCGGGGATACGCAGTATTTT. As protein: CSAIFAGGPGDTQYF.